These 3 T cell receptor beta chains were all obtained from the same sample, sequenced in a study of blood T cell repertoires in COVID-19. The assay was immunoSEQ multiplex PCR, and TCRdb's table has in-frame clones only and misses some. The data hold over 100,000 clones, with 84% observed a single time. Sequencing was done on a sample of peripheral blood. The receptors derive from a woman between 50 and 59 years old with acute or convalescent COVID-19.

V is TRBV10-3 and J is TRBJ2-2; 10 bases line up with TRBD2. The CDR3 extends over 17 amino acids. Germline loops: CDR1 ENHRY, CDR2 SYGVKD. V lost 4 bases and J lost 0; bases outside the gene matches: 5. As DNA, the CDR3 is TGTGCCATCAGTGGAGGGAGCGGGGGGGCGAACACCGGGGAGCTGTTTTTT. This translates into CAISGGSGGANTGELFF.

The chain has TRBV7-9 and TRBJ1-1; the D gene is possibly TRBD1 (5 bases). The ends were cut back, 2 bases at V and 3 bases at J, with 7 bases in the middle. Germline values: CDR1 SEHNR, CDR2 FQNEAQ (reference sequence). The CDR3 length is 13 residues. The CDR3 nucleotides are TGTGCCAGCAGCTTAACAGGTGACACTGAAGCTTTCTTT. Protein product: CASSLTGDTEAFF.

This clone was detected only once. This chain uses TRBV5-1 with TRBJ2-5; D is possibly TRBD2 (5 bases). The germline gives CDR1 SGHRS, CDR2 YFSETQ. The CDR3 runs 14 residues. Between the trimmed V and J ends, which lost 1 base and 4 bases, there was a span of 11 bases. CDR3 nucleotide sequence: TGCGCCAGCAGCTTGCCCAGAGAGGGAGAGACCCAGTACTTC. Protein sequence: CASSLPREGETQYF.